This T cell receptor beta chain is drawn from a study of identical twins. This CDR3 is 16 amino acids long. Germline values: CDR1 LNHDA, CDR2 SQIVND (reference sequence). V gave up 0 bases and J gave up 0 bases, with 10 bases separating them. Template switching added a universal primer binding site, and final cDNA carried unique molecular identifiers. Via MiXCR, TCRdb re-called the 5' RACE reads, giving one row per CDR3 protein. The sample has a few hundred thousand distinct CDR3 sequences, roughly 9.5% seen once; the top ten hold under 3%. The same data also contributed to another study, on yellow fever vaccine responses in identical twins.

The V and J genes are TRBV19 and TRBJ2-3; a possible D gene is TRBD1 (6 bases). The source of this sequence is a young woman in good health. The sample taken for sequencing was PBMCs. The chain's CDR3 is CASSIEGGESTDTQYF. The CDR3 DNA is TGTGCCAGTAGTATAGAAGGGGGTGAAAGCACAGATACGCAGTATTTT.